This TCR beta chain was recorded in a study of CD8 T cells in ankylosing spondylitis. Findings of the study overall: What appeared characteristic of ankylosing spondylitis blood was a TCR beta motif of eight highly homologous variants.

As regards this clonotype: The antigen is not known.

Germline V lookup: CDR1 MGHRA, CDR2 YSYEKL. This CDR3 contains 14 residues. Trimming took 4 bases from V and 6 from J, leaving 14 bases between them. TCRdb fed the 5' RACE reads into MiXCR, producing one record per CDR3 protein. The sample lists around 450,000 distinct CDR3 sequences, 20% to 30% seen once, with roughly 1% in the top ten. Source material: blood, either unsorted or a sorted T cell fraction (not recorded which). This chain connects TRBV4-1 to TRBJ2-3; D is uncertain. This receptor was identified in a male donor with ankylosing spondylitis. Here the CDR3 reads CASSREVQTDTQYF. CDR3 nucleotides: TGCGCCAGCAGCCGAGAGGTCCAGACGGATACGCAGTATTTT.